The 15 T cell receptor beta chains listed next were all sequenced from one sample in a study of OX40 agonist ivuxolimab in advanced cancers. TCRdb's copy holds only in-frame clones and misses some; the assay was immunoSEQ multiplex PCR. The repertoire has about 67,000 clones, around 83% of them found once; the top ten carry over 2%. Specimen: CD4+ or CD8+ T cells sorted from blood, collected in a trial of the OX40 agonist ivuxolimab. Receptors originate from an adult with an advanced solid tumor such as melanoma, head and neck, liver or kidney cancer.

The chain employs TRBV6-1 and TRBJ1-3; no clear D. Between the trimmed V and J ends, which lost 4 bases and 0 bases, there was a span of 16 bases. The CDR3 runs 17 residues. CDR1 is MNHNS and CDR2 is SASEGT in the germline V gene. CDR3 region: CASSGERASYSGNTIYF. Written as DNA, the CDR3 is TGTGCCAGCAGTGGGGAGAGGGCCAGCTACTCTGGAAACACCATATATTTT.

The rearrangement links TRBV7-8 to TRBJ2-7, with 12 bases matching TRBD2. In germline, CDR1 is SGHVS, CDR2 FQNEAQ. With V trimmed by 4 bases and J by 5 bases, 6 bases remained unmatched. The CDR3 contains 15 residues. CDR3 DNA: TGTGCCAGCAGCTCACTAGCGGGAGGCGGGAACGAGCAGTACTTC. Its protein product is CASSSLAGGGNEQYF.

The V and J genes are TRBV19 and TRBJ2-1, with TRBD2 matching 15 bases. The CDR3 is 17 residues long. CDR1 LNHDA and CDR2 SQIVND come from the germline V gene (reference sequence). V dropped 1 base and J dropped 12; count of bases not matched to a gene: 10. The CDR3 coding sequence is TGTGCCAGTAGTATAGTGCCCGGGACTAGCGGGGGGAAGGGGCAGTTCTTC. Its protein product is CASSIVPGTSGGKGQFF.

The chain combines TRBV30 with TRBJ2-1; no clear D. The V gene lost 8 bases and the J gene lost 8 bases, with 13 bases spanning the gap. The CDR3 extends over 11 amino acids. Germline loops: CDR1 GTSNPN, CDR2 SVGIG (reference sequence). The CDR3 nucleotides are TGTGCCGGTTCCCGAAGGGATGAGCAGTTCTTC. Its translation is CAGSRRDEQFF.

This clone is classed as medium-sized. The genes are TRBV7-9 and TRBJ1-6; D call uncertain. Germline V gives CDR1 SEHNR, CDR2 FQNEAQ (reference sequence). V shed 3 bases and J shed 7 bases, with 10 bases lying between them. The CDR3 has 14 amino acids. Here the CDR3 reads CASSFVPDNSPLHF. The CDR3 DNA sequence: TGTGCCAGCAGCTTCGTGCCGGACAATTCACCCCTCCACTTT.

The genes are TRBV4-1 and TRBJ1-4; 10 nucleotides align to TRBD1. The CDR3 runs to 15 residues. CDR1 MGHRA and CDR2 YSYEKL come from the germline V gene. Losses at the gene ends were 3 bases for V and 8 bases for J; bases not matched to a gene: 6. The chain's CDR3 is CASSQWGTGEEKLFF. CDR3 DNA sequence: TGCGCCAGCAGCCAGTGGGGGACAGGGGAGGAAAAACTGTTTTTT.

This clone was recorded once. The chain recombines TRBV5-1 with TRBJ1-1, with 7 nucleotides matching TRBD1. Trimming cost V 0 bases and J 5 bases; bases outside gene matches: 1. CDR1 and CDR2 (germline): SGHRS, YFSETQ. The CDR3 runs to 13 residues. CDR3 region: CASSLAQGTEAFF. The CDR3 DNA sequence: TGCGCCAGCAGCTTGGCACAGGGGACTGAAGCTTTCTTT.

CDR3: CASSLSRTGELFF. The CDR3 DNA follows: TGTGCCAGCAGTTTATCTAGGACCGGGGAGCTGTTTTTT. The chain carries TRBV27 and TRBJ2-2, with D unclear. V was shortened by 0 bases and J by 5 bases, with 4 bases between the two germline ends. The CDR3 loop spans 13 amino acids. Germline V gives CDR1 MNHEY, CDR2 SMNVEV (reference sequence).

The CDR3 loop is CASSFQMQVLPYEQYF. The CDR3 DNA reads TGTGCCAGCAGCTTCCAGATGCAGGTACTACCCTACGAGCAGTACTTC. The V call is TRBV5-5, the J call TRBJ2-7; D call uncertain. This CDR3 contains 16 residues. Trimming stripped 2 bases from V and 2 bases from J, with 17 bases between. CDR1 SGHKS and CDR2 YYEKEE come from the germline V gene (reference sequence).

This clone was recorded once. The gene calls are TRBV5-1 and TRBJ2-3; 11 nucleotides align to TRBD2. CDR1 is SGHRS and CDR2 is YFSETQ in the germline V gene. This CDR3 comprises 16 residues. Germline trimming cut 2 bases from V and 4 bases from J; bases unmatched to any gene: 6. This chain's CDR3 is CASSFGLAGGPDTQYF. CDR3 DNA sequence: TGCGCCAGCAGCTTCGGGCTAGCGGGAGGCCCAGATACGCAGTATTTT. Based on the CDR3 plus reference TRBV5-1 and TRBJ2-3, the full variable domain is KAGVTQTPRYLIKTRGQQVTLSCSPISGHRSVSWYQQTPGQGLQFLFEYFSETQRNKGNFPGRFSGRQFSNSRSEMNVSTLELGDSALYLCASSFGLAGGPDTQYFGPGTRLTVL.

The V call is TRBV6-1, the J call TRBJ2-7, with 7 bases matching TRBD1. CDR3 length equals 15 residues. The V gene's germline CDR1 is MNHNS and CDR2 SASEGT. CDR3: CASSIGDSTSYEQYF. CDR3 bases: TGTGCGAGCTCGATCGGGGACAGTACTAGCTACGAGCAGTACTTC.

This chain joins TRBV7-6 and TRBJ1-2; tentatively, D is TRBD1 (5 bases). There are 14 residues in the CDR3. Trimming took 2 bases from V and 4 from J, leaving 11 bases between them. Germline CDR1 is SGHVS and CDR2 is FNYEAQ. This CDR3 is CASSLQGGAYGYTF. The CDR3 coding sequence is TGTGCCAGCAGCTTACAGGGAGGGGCCTATGGCTACACCTTC. The full variable domain, completed using reference TRBV7-6 and TRBJ1-2, is GAGVSQSPRYKVTKRGQDVALRCDPISGHVSLYWYRQALGQGPEFLTYFNYEAQQDKSGLPNDRFSAERPEGSISTLTIQRTEQRDSAMYRCASSLQGGAYGYTFGSGTRLTVV.

About this clone itself: At one of its ends the junction is not consistent with the germline gene, which may arise from a read error. The rearrangement uses TRBV5-1 and TRBJ1-1; 8 bases are a match to TRBD1. The CDR3 has 13 amino acids. CDR1 SGHRS and CDR2 YFSETQ come from the germline V gene. The CDR3 here is CTSSLGQGARAFF. CDR3 nucleotide sequence: TGCACCAGCAGCTTAGGCCAGGGGGCGCGTGCTTTCTTT. Looking up the rest from reference TRBV5-1 and TRBJ1-1 gives the full variable domain: KAGVTQTPRYLIKTRGQQVTLSCSPISGHRSVSWYQQTPGQGLQFLFEYFSETQRNKGNFPGRFSGRQFSNSRSEMNVSTLELGDSALYLCTSSLGQGARAFFGQGTRLTVV.

On this clone itself: The same CDR3 is also encoded by other DNA sequences in this sample. V is TRBV18 and J is TRBJ2-3; D gene uncertain. Trimming stripped 5 bases from V and 4 bases from J, with 10 bases between. CDR3 size: 13 residues. CDR1 KGHSH and CDR2 LQKENI come from the germline V gene. The CDR3 is CASSSTVADTQYF. CDR3 sequence (DNA): TGTGCCAGCTCATCGACCGTCGCAGATACGCAGTATTTT. Looking up the rest from reference TRBV18 and TRBJ2-3 gives the full variable domain: NAGVMQNPRHLVRRRGQEARLRCSPMKGHSHVYWYRQLPEEGLKFMVYLQKENIIDESGMPKERFSAEFPKEGPSILRIQQVVRGDSAAYFCASSSTVADTQYFGPGTRLTVL.

The V call is TRBV7-2, the J call TRBJ1-4; D remains ambiguous. V was pared by 0 bases and J by 3 bases, with 5 bases between. Germline V CDR1 and CDR2: SGHTA, FQGNSA. This CDR3 spans 14 amino acids. CDR3 sequence: CASSLAGSNEKLFF. CDR3 coding DNA: TGTGCCAGCAGCTTAGCGGGATCTAATGAAAAACTGTTTTTT.